This T cell receptor (beta chain) was observed in a study of blood T cell repertoires in COVID-19. The length of the CDR3 is 14 residues. V trimming: 5 bases; J trimming: 4 bases; junction bases outside the gene matches: 7. Germline assignment: CDR1 SEHNR and CDR2 FQNEAQ (reference sequence). Libraries were prepared by immunoSEQ multiplex PCR; TCRdb keeps only in-frame clonotypes and omits some of them. Among some 32,000 clones, 88% were seen once, and the ten largest hold more than 25%. The receptor's source is a human donor in a cohort sampled during active COVID-19. The V call is TRBV7-9, the J call TRBJ2-7, with 8 bases that match TRBD1. Sequencing was done on a sample of peripheral blood. Here the CDR3 DNA reads TGTGCCAGCAGCCCGACGACAGGGGAGTACGAGCAGTACTTC. Translation gives CASSPTTGEYEQYF.